The 24 T cell receptor beta chains in this list originate from one sample, sequenced in a study of T cell responses to AZD1222 COVID-19 vaccine. The table came from immunoSEQ multiplex PCR; TCRdb's copy has only in-frame clones and leaves some out. The repertoire holds 69,000 or so clones, with roughly 91% as singletons. The sequenced sample was peripheral blood, obtained 28 days after the second dose of the MenACWY control vaccine. These receptors were obtained from an adult who received the MenACWY meningococcal vaccine as a control.

V usage is TRBV4-3 and J usage is TRBJ2-1, with D perhaps TRBD2 (6 bases). Trimming left V 0 bases short and J 5 bases short, with 14 bases between. Germline V gene data show CDR1 as LGHNA and CDR2 as YSLEER. The CDR3 contains 16 residues. CDR3 region: CASSQDPGSLNNEQFF. The CDR3 DNA reads as TGCGCCAGCAGCCAAGATCCCGGGAGCCTCAACAATGAGCAGTTCTTC.

A few counts support this clone. The V gene is TRBV4-3, the J gene TRBJ2-2; D remains ambiguous. Germline loops: CDR1 LGHNA, CDR2 YSLEER. The V gene lost 4 bases and the J gene lost 7 bases, with 10 bases spanning the gap. This CDR3 spans 13 amino acids. In DNA form, the CDR3 reads TGCGCCAGCAGCCCGTCGATCCTCGGGGAGCTGTTTTTT. This codes for CASSPSILGELFF.

The rearrangement uses TRBV30 and TRBJ2-7; 9 nucleotides match TRBD1. Looked up from germline, CDR1 is GTSNPN and CDR2 is SVGIG (reference sequence). This CDR3 contains 15 residues. V dropped 4 bases and J dropped 6; count of bases not matched to a gene: 13. The CDR3 sequence is CAWNPGQGQSVEQYF. The CDR3 DNA sequence: TGTGCCTGGAATCCCGGACAGGGGCAATCGGTCGAGCAGTACTTC.

This chain links TRBV9 with TRBJ2-3, with 7 bases identical to TRBD1. The CDR3 runs 14 residues. Germline assignment: CDR1 SGDLS and CDR2 YYNGEE. With 0 bases clipped from V and 6 bases from J, the junction kept 4 bases outside the gene matches. The CDR3 DNA sequence: TGTGCCAGCAGCGTAGCGACAGGGCTGGATACGCAGTATTTT. The encoded protein is CASSVATGLDTQYF.

This clone appeared a few times. The rearrangement joins TRBV4-1 to TRBJ1-1, with D perhaps matching TRBD1 (6 bases). In germline, CDR1 is MGHRA, CDR2 YSYEKL. The CDR3 consists of 16 residues. Trimming took off 0 bases at V and 4 bases at J, with 15 bases between the two ends. CDR3 nucleotide sequence: TGCGCCAGCAGCCAAGAGGGGGCCGCGGGTAGCACTGAAGCTTTCTTT. This codes for CASSQEGAAGSTEAFF.

J is TRBJ2-7 and V is TRBV6-5; 7 bases agree with TRBD2. The CDR3 totals 14 residues. Germline values: CDR1 MNHEY, CDR2 SVGAGI. V lost 8 bases and J lost 0; bases outside the gene matches: 7. The CDR3 sequence: CASVERGISYEQYF. The CDR3 coding sequence is TGTGCCAGCGTCGAGCGGGGAATCTCCTACGAGCAGTACTTC.

The V gene is TRBV7-2, the J gene TRBJ2-7; 12 positions match TRBD1. Germline V gene lookup returns CDR1 SGHTA and CDR2 FQGNSA. This CDR3 is built from 16 residues. V gave up 3 bases and J gave up 5 bases; unmatched junction bases: 8. Here the CDR3 DNA reads TGTGCCAGCAGCTTCGAGCCGGGACAGGGGGCAAACGAGCAGTACTTC. This translates into CASSFEPGQGANEQYF.

For the CDR3, the DNA is TGTGCCACCAGCAGAGGTACCGGGACACAAGCTTTCTTT. This gives the protein CATSRGTGTQAFF. The chain recombines TRBV15 with TRBJ1-1; maybe TRBD1 (6 bases). Germline CDR1 is LNHNV and CDR2 is YYDKDF (reference sequence). Trimming pared 1 base from V and 9 bases from J, leaving 12 bases between. CDR3 length equals 13 residues.

This chain uses TRBV3-1 (or the pseudogene TRBV3-2) with TRBJ2-1, with 11 bases lining up with TRBD2. CDR1 LGHDT and CDR2 YNNKEL come from the germline V gene (reference sequence). The CDR3 covers 15 residues. V dropped 3 bases and J dropped 6; count of bases not matched to a gene: 4. DNA for the CDR3: TGTGCCAGCAGCCATGGGCTAGCGGGGGGCAATGAGCAGTTCTTC. Its translation: CASSHGLAGGNEQFF.

This clone was detected only a few times. The rearrangement links TRBV5-1 to TRBJ2-1, with 7 positions matching TRBD1. Germline V gives CDR1 SGHRS, CDR2 YFSETQ. V trimming: 2 bases; J trimming: 2 bases; junction bases outside the gene matches: 4. The CDR3 has 15 amino acids. CDR3 nucleotide sequence: TGCGCCAGCAGCTTCTTGACAGGGACCTACAATGAGCAGTTCTTC. Amino acid sequence: CASSFLTGTYNEQFF.

The chain recombines TRBV6-2 or TRBV6-3 with TRBJ2-7; D is possibly TRBD1 or TRBD2 (5 bases each). Germline V gene lookup returns CDR1 MNHEY and CDR2 SVGEGT. The CDR3 extends over 13 amino acids. The V gene lost 4 bases and the J gene lost 2 bases, with 9 bases spanning the gap. CDR3 sequence: CASSWGPPYEQYF. The CDR3, as DNA: TGTGCCAGCAGTTGGGGACCCCCCTACGAGCAGTACTTC.

This chain connects TRBV7-7 to TRBJ1-6; D gene uncertain. The V gene lost 1 base and the J gene lost 6 bases, with 10 bases spanning the gap. This CDR3 region has 15 residues. The germline CDR1 and CDR2 sequences are SSHAT and FNYEAQ (reference sequence). Here the CDR3 reads CASSLDRSTNSPLHF. The CDR3 DNA reads as TGTGCCAGCAGCTTAGACCGCTCAACTAATTCACCCCTCCACTTT.

The chain employs TRBV5-6 and TRBJ1-4; the match to TRBD1 covers 9 bases. The CDR3 covers 16 residues. The ends lost 0 bases at V and 16 bases at J; junction bases unmatched: 16. Germline values: CDR1 SGHDT, CDR2 YYEEEE. The CDR3 loop is CASSLASGGTGIRRFF. CDR3 DNA sequence: TGTGCCAGCAGCTTGGCCTCAGGCGGGACAGGGATTCGTCGGTTTTTT.

This clone was recorded once. The rearrangement links TRBV27 to TRBJ1-5; D ambiguous. This CDR3 spans 14 amino acids. Trimming cost V 6 bases and J 2 bases, with 11 bases left between them. Germline V gene sequence: CDR1 MNHEY, CDR2 SMNVEV (reference sequence). The CDR3 nucleotides are TGTGCCAGCAGACCCCGAGGCGGCAATCAGCCCCAGCATTTT. This translates into CASRPRGGNQPQHF.

The gene calls are TRBV5-1 and TRBJ2-1; 10 bases line up with TRBD2. The ends lost 1 base at V and 6 bases at J; junction bases unmatched: 7. CDR3 length: 16 residues. CDR1 and CDR2 from the germline V gene are SGHRS and YFSETQ. The CDR3 spells CASSLNTGLAANEQFF. The CDR3 DNA reads as TGCGCCAGCAGCTTGAATACTGGACTAGCGGCCAATGAGCAGTTCTTC.

V is TRBV7-9 and J is TRBJ1-2; D is unclear. Germline assignment: CDR1 SEHNR and CDR2 FQNEAQ (reference sequence). There are 14 residues in the CDR3. The germline V and J ends were trimmed by 1 base and 4 bases, with 10 bases remaining between them. The CDR3 here is CASSLDIQSYGYTF. CDR3 nucleotides: TGTGCCAGCAGCTTAGATATACAGAGCTATGGCTACACCTTC.

The chain uses TRBV19 and TRBJ2-1; TRBD2 aligns across 8 bases. The germline gives CDR1 LNHDA, CDR2 SQIVND (reference sequence). There are 17 residues in the CDR3. V shed 6 bases and J 0 bases; nucleotides not matched to a gene: 10. This CDR3 reads CASRSPTSGDSYNEQFF. The CDR3 DNA reads as TGTGCCAGTAGGTCTCCCACTAGCGGAGACTCCTACAATGAGCAGTTCTTC. The variable domain in full, with the rest retrieved from reference TRBV19 and TRBJ2-1, is DGGITQSPKYLFRKEGQNVTLSCEQNLNHDAMYWYRQDPGQGLRLIYYSQIVNDFQKGDIAEGYSVSREKKESFPLTVTSAQKNPTAFYLCASRSPTSGDSYNEQFFGPGTRLTVL.

This chain joins TRBV18 and TRBJ2-1; 8 nucleotides align to TRBD2. Per germline, CDR1 KGHSH and CDR2 LQKENI. Losses at the gene ends were 3 bases for V and 8 bases for J; bases not matched to a gene: 15. The CDR3 consists of 17 residues. Here the CDR3 reads CASSPFSPREVDDEQFF. For the CDR3, the DNA is TGTGCCAGCTCACCCTTCTCCCCGCGGGAGGTCGACGATGAGCAGTTCTTC.

The chain joins TRBV6-5 to TRBJ1-2, with TRBD1 matching over 12 bases. With V trimmed by 2 bases and J by 4 bases, 5 bases remained unmatched. Germline assignment: CDR1 MNHEY and CDR2 SVGAGI. CDR3 length: 16 amino acids. Written as DNA, the CDR3 is TGTGCCAGCAGTTACGACGGGACAGGGGGCGGCTATGGCTACACCTTC. It is translated as CASSYDGTGGGYGYTF.

The chain couples TRBV6-5 to TRBJ2-1, with 7 bases matching TRBD2. In germline, CDR1 is MNHEY, CDR2 SVGAGI. V trimming: 6 bases; J trimming: 7 bases; junction bases outside the gene matches: 6. This CDR3 contains 13 residues. CDR3 protein: CASSWSSGNEQFF. CDR3 bases: TGTGCCAGCAGCTGGAGTAGCGGGAATGAGCAGTTCTTC.

The CDR3 coding sequence is TGTGCCAGCAGTGACGACGGATGGGGACCCCTCCACTTT. Translated: CASSDDGWGPLHF. This chain joins TRBV25-1 and TRBJ1-6; D unresolved. The length of the CDR3 is 13 residues. Germline CDR1 reads MGHDK; CDR2 reads SYGVNS. V was clipped by 3 bases and J by 12 bases, with 12 bases between them.

V gene TRBV18 combines with J gene TRBJ2-7; D is unresolved. Trimming cost V 2 bases and J 7 bases, with 15 bases left between them. Germline CDR1 reads KGHSH; CDR2 reads LQKENI. The CDR3 is 14 residues long. The CDR3 protein is CASSPMAAFGEQYF. DNA of the CDR3: TGTGCCAGCTCACCAATGGCCGCCTTTGGAGAGCAGTACTTC.

V is TRBV3-1 (or the pseudogene TRBV3-2) and J is TRBJ2-3; 13 bases align to TRBD2. Per the germline V gene, CDR1 is LGHDT and CDR2 is YNNKEL (reference sequence). This CDR3 is built from 16 residues. The trim removed 4 bases at V and 1 base at J, leaving 2 bases unmatched. The CDR3 nucleotides read TGTGCCAGCAGCCTGGGACTAGCGGGACGCACAGATACGCAGTATTTT. Encoded protein: CASSLGLAGRTDTQYF.

V gene TRBV7-9 combines with J gene TRBJ2-7; unclear D gene. CDR3 size: 14 residues. From germline, CDR1 is SEHNR and CDR2 FQNEAQ (reference sequence). The V end was cut by 6 bases, the J end by 6 bases, with 18 bases between. CDR3 sequence reads: CASSYGWGTGEQYF. Written as DNA, the CDR3 is TGTGCCAGCAGTTACGGTTGGGGAACGGGCGAGCAGTACTTC.